These 17 T cell receptor beta chains were all obtained from the same sample, sequenced in a study of T cell changes during pregnancy in multiple sclerosis. Clones were sequenced by immunoSEQ multiplex PCR, and TCRdb holds only the in-frame ones, with some missing. Among tens of thousands of clones listed, approximately 90% were seen once. The sequencing here drew on CD4+ T cells from peripheral blood mononuclear cells, taken in the second trimester of pregnancy. Receptors were obtained from a female donor in good health, enrolled as a control in a pregnancy study.

In DNA form, the CDR3 reads TGTGCCAGCAGCTTAGTTCAGGGGGAAGAGACCCAGTACTTC. Amino acids: CASSLVQGEETQYF. The chain has TRBV7-9 and TRBJ2-5; 7 bases are shared with TRBD1. The length of the CDR3 is 14 residues. V trimming: 1 base; J trimming: 3 bases; junction bases outside the gene matches: 2. Germline V gene data show CDR1 as SEHNR and CDR2 as FQNEAQ (reference sequence).

This clone appeared a single time. This CDR3 reads CASSLAAGTSVWETQYF. CDR3 DNA sequence: TGCGCCAGCAGCTTGGCCGCCGGGACTAGCGTTTGGGAGACCCAGTACTTC. The rearrangement links TRBV5-1 to TRBJ2-5, with 10 nucleotides matching TRBD2. The junction had 10 bases not matched to a gene; V was cut back by 0 bases and J by 5 bases. Germline loops: CDR1 SGHRS, CDR2 YFSETQ. This CDR3 spans 17 amino acids.

A remark on this clone: In this CDR3 the conserved last residue, phenylalanine or tryptophan, is missing, so a read error is likely. The DNA is omitted, as the CDR3 cannot be located on it reliably, and the CDR3 follows TCRdb's listing. The chain employs TRBV21-1 and TRBJ2-7; the table names TRBD2, a call not compared with the DNA. TRBV21-1 is listed as a pseudogene. Inclusive of both ends, the CDR3 amounts to 13 amino acids. This CDR3 is CASSIAGNTRKRG.

Remarks on this clone: The junction departs from germline at one end; a sequencing error may be responsible. The chain carries TRBV7-9 and TRBJ1-2; D not resolved. The CDR3 sequence is 11 residues long. Germline CDR1 and CDR2: SEHNR and FQNEAQ (reference sequence). The CDR3 is CASSLAGGYTF. CDR3 bases: TGTGCCAGCAGCCTAGCCGGTGGCTACACCTTC.

This chain's CDR3 is CASSQGGATQHF. CDR3 bases: TGTGCCAGCAGCCAAGGGGGGGCAACCCAGCATTTT. The chain combines TRBV5-6 with TRBJ1-5, with D possibly matching TRBD1 (6 bases). Germline CDR1 reads SGHDT; CDR2 reads YYEEEE. This CDR3 region has 12 residues. Trimming removed 4 bases from V and 11 bases from J, with 13 bases in between.

V is TRBV7-2 and J is TRBJ2-7; a weak D match, TRBD1 (5 bases). Trimming took 1 base from V and 2 from J, leaving 15 bases between them. Germline V gene sequence: CDR1 SGHTA, CDR2 FQGNSA. This CDR3 has 16 amino acids. Written as DNA, the CDR3 is TGTGCCAGCAGCTTAGGGTCCCAGGGTAGGACCTACGAGCAGTACTTC. Residues: CASSLGSQGRTYEQYF.

This chain connects TRBV19 to TRBJ2-7; 8 bases line up with TRBD1. V lost 8 bases and J lost 0; bases outside the gene matches: 6. CDR1 is LNHDA and CDR2 is SQIVND in the germline V gene (reference sequence). This CDR3 contains 14 residues. The CDR3 nucleotides are TGTGCCAGTTCCCGGACAGGGAACTCCTACGAGCAGTACTTC. Translating gives CASSRTGNSYEQYF.

A single count supports this clone. The chain couples TRBV7-6 to TRBJ1-6, with D unclear. The CDR3 sequence is 15 residues long. Looked up from germline, CDR1 is SGHVS and CDR2 is FNYEAQ. With 2 bases removed from V and 7 bases from J, the gap between germline ends came to 12 bases. The CDR3 region is CASSLRLTENSPLHF. The DNA of the CDR3 is TGTGCCAGCAGCTTACGATTAACAGAAAATTCACCCCTCCACTTT.

In DNA form, the CDR3 reads TGCGCCAGCAGCCAAGTGACAGACCACAGCCCCGGGGCCAACGTCCTGACTTTC. Translating gives CASSQVTDHSPGANVLTF. J is TRBJ2-6 and V is TRBV4-1; D is possibly TRBD1 (5 bases). The germline V gene encodes CDR1 MGHRA and CDR2 YSYEKL. V lost 1 base and J lost 4, with 17 bases in between. The CDR3 has 18 amino acids.

This clone was seen a single time. The chain joins TRBV6-5 to TRBJ1-5, with D hard to call. The germline V gene has CDR1 MNHEY and CDR2 SVGAGI. V lost 0 bases to trimming and J lost 4 bases, with 7 bases between them. This CDR3 comprises 14 residues. CDR3 DNA: TGTGCCAGCAGTTACTCGATCAGGAATCAGCCCCAGCATTTT. Its translation: CASSYSIRNQPQHF.

The chain recombines TRBV6-5 with TRBJ1-3; D gene uncertain. CDR1 is MNHEY and CDR2 is SVGAGI in the germline V gene. Trimming pared 10 bases from V and 0 bases from J, leaving 10 bases between. This CDR3 spans 13 amino acids. The CDR3 bases are TGTGCCACCCAGGTCATCTCTGGAAACACCATATATTTT. It encodes CATQVISGNTIYF.

The rearrangement links TRBV27 to TRBJ1-6, with D possibly TRBD1 on 6 matching bases. The CDR3 has 14 residues. The V end was cut by 4 bases, the J end by 9 bases, with 13 bases between. Germline CDR1 and CDR2: MNHEY and SMNVEV (reference sequence). In DNA form, the CDR3 reads TGTGCCAGCAGTTGGACAGTTTCGGGTTCACCCCTCCACTTT. Its protein product is CASSWTVSGSPLHF.

The V gene is TRBV14, the J gene TRBJ1-2, with 9 bases that match TRBD1. The CDR3 is 15 amino acids. Germline CDR1 SGHDN, CDR2 FVKESK. The V and J ends lost 2 bases and 6 bases, in that order; junction bases with no gene match: 7. This CDR3 is CASSQQTGGANGYTF. The CDR3 DNA reads TGTGCCAGCAGCCAACAAACAGGGGGCGCGAATGGCTACACCTTC. Looking up the rest from reference TRBV14 and TRBJ1-2 gives the full variable domain: EAGVTQFPSHSVIEKGQTVTLRCDPISGHDNLYWYRRVMGKEIKFLLHFVKESKQDESGMPNNRFLAERTGGTYSTLKVQPAELEDSGVYFCASSQQTGGANGYTFGSGTRLTVV.

This chain joins TRBV5-1 and TRBJ2-1; D gene uncertain. V shed 0 bases and J shed 12 bases, with 16 bases lying between them. Germline loops: CDR1 SGHRS, CDR2 YFSETQ. The CDR3 sequence is 14 residues long. CDR3 sequence: CASSLGVANAGQFF. CDR3 in DNA: TGCGCCAGCAGCTTGGGAGTCGCGAATGCTGGGCAGTTCTTC. Combining the CDR3 with reference TRBV5-1 and TRBJ2-1 gives the whole variable domain KAGVTQTPRYLIKTRGQQVTLSCSPISGHRSVSWYQQTPGQGLQFLFEYFSETQRNKGNFPGRFSGRQFSNSRSEMNVSTLELGDSALYLCASSLGVANAGQFFGPGTRLTVL.

The genes are TRBV4-3 and TRBJ1-3; no reliable D call. V gave up 1 base and J gave up 2 bases, with 6 bases separating them. Germline-derived CDR1 and CDR2 are LGHNA and YSLEER. This CDR3 has 14 amino acids. CDR3 residues: CASSQGGTGNTIYF. CDR3 DNA sequence: TGCGCCAGCAGCCAAGGAGGAACTGGAAACACCATATATTTT.

The V and J genes are TRBV14 and TRBJ1-6; D uncertain. The CDR3 is made up of 16 amino acids. The ends were cut back, 3 bases at V and 2 bases at J, with 11 bases in the middle. Germline assignment: CDR1 SGHDN and CDR2 FVKESK. The DNA for the CDR3 is TGTGCCAGCAGCCAGACCAGGTGGACCTATAATTCACCCCTCCACTTT. Translation: CASSQTRWTYNSPLHF.

The CDR3 is CASSLGGRTDTQYF. DNA for the CDR3: TGCGCCAGCAGCTTGGGGGGTCGAACAGATACGCAGTATTTT. The chain couples TRBV4-1 to TRBJ2-3, with D perhaps matching TRBD2 (6 bases). Between the trimmed V and J ends, which lost 5 bases and 3 bases, there was a span of 12 bases. The CDR3 runs to 14 residues. Germline V gives CDR1 MGHRA, CDR2 YSYEKL.